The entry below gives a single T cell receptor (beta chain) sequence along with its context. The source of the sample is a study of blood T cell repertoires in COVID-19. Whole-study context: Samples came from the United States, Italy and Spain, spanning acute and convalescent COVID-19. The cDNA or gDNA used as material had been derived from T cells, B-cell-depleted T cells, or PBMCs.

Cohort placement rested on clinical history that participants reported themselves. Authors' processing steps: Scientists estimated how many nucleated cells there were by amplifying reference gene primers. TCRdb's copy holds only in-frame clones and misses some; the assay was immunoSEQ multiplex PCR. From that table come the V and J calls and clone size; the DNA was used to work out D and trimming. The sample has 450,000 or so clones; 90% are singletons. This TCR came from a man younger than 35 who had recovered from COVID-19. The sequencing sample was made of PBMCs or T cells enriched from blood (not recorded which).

The CDR3 region has the DNA TGTGCCAGCAGCTCCGACAGGTACTCTGGAAACACCATATATTTT. Translation: CASSSDRYSGNTIYF. The V gene is TRBV3-1 (or the pseudogene TRBV3-2), the J gene TRBJ1-3, with a tentative D call TRBD1 (6 bases). CDR3 size: 15 residues. Germline V gives CDR1 LGHDT, CDR2 YNNKEL (reference sequence). The V end lost 5 bases, the J end lost 0 bases, and 11 bases lay between the germline ends.